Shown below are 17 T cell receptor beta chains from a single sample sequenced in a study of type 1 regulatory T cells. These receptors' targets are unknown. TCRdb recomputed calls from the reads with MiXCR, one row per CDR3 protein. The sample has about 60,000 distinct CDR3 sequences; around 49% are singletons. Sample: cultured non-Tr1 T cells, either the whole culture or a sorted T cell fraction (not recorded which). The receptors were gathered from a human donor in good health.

The CDR3 loop is CAISETRQNTEAFF. The CDR3 DNA sequence: TGTGCCATCAGTGAGACTCGACAGAACACTGAAGCTTTCTTT. V is TRBV10-3 and J is TRBJ1-1; D gene uncertain. This CDR3 has 14 amino acids. Germline CDR1 reads ENHRY; CDR2 reads SYGVKD. The germline V and J ends were trimmed by 2 bases and 1 base, with 8 bases remaining between them.

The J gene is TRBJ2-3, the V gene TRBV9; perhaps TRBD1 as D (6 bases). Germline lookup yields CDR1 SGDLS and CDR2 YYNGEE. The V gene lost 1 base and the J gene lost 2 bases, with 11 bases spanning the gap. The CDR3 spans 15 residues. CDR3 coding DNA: TGTGCCAGCAGCGTAACAGGGAGCTTCACAGATACGCAGTATTTT. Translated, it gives CASSVTGSFTDTQYF.

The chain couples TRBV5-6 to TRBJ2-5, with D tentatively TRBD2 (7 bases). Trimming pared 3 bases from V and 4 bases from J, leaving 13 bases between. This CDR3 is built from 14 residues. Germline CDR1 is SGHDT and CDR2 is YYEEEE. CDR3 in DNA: TGTGCCAGCAGCTCCTGGGGGGGCGCAGAGACCCAGTACTTC. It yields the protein CASSSWGGAETQYF.

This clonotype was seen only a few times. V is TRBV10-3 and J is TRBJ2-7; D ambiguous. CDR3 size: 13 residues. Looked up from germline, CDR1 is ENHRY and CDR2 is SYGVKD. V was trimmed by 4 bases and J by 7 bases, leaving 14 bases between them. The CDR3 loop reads CAISVDGPSEQYF. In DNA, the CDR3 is TGTGCCATCAGTGTCGACGGGCCGTCGGAGCAGTACTTC.

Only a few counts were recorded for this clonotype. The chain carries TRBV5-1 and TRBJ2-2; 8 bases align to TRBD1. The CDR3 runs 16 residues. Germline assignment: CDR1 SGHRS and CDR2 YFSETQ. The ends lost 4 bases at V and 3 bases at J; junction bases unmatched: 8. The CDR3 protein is CASSPRTGIDTGELFF. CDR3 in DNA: TGCGCCAGCAGCCCCAGGACAGGGATCGACACCGGGGAGCTGTTTTTT.

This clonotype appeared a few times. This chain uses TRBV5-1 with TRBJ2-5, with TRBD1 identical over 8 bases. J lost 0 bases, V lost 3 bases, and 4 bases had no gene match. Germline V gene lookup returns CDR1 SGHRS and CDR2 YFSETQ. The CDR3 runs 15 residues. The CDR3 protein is CASSSDRVYQETQYF. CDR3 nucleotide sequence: TGCGCCAGCAGCTCGGACAGGGTTTACCAAGAGACCCAGTACTTC.

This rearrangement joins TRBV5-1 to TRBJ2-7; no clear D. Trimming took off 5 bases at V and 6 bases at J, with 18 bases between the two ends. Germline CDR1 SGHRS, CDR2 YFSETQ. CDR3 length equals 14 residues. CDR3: CASRPLRADGEQYF. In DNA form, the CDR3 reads TGCGCCAGCAGACCGCTCCGGGCCGACGGCGAGCAGTACTTC.

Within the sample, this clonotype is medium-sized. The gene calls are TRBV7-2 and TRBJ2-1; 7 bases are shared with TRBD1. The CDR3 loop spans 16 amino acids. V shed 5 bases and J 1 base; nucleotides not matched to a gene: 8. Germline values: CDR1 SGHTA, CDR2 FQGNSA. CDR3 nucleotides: TGTGCCAGCAGCGCTCGACAGGGCGGGTCCTACAATGAGCAGTTCTTC. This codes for CASSARQGGSYNEQFF. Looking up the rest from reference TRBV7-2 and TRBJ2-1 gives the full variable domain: GAGVSQSPSNKVTEKGKDVELRCDPISGHTALYWYRQSLGQGLEFLIYFQGNSAPDKSGLPSDRFSAERTGGSVSTLTIQRTQQEDSAVYLCASSARQGGSYNEQFFGPGTRLTVL.

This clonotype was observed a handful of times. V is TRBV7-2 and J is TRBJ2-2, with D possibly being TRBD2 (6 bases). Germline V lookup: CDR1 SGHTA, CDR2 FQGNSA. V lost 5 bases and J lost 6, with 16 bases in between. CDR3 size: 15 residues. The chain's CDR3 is CASSAGSSQSGELFF. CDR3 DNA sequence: TGTGCCAGCAGCGCCGGGAGTAGCCAGTCCGGGGAGCTGTTTTTT.

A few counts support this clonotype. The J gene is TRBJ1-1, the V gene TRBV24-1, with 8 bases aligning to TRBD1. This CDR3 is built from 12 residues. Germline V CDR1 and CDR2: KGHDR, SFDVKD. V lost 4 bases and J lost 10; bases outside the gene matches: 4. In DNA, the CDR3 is TGTGCCACCAGTGAGCCCGGGACAGGAGCTTTCTTT. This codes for CATSEPGTGAFF.

For the CDR3, the DNA is TGTGCCTGGAGTGTAACCCGGATAGACACAGATACGCAGTATTTT. This encodes CAWSVTRIDTDTQYF. The V gene is TRBV30, the J gene TRBJ2-3; no reliable D call. The length of the CDR3 is 15 residues. V was trimmed by 0 bases and J by 2 bases, leaving 12 bases between them. From germline, CDR1 is GTSNPN and CDR2 SVGIG (reference sequence). Filled out from reference TRBV30 and TRBJ2-3, the complete variable domain reads SQTIHQWPATLVQPVGSPLSLECTVEGTSNPNLYWYRQAAGRGLQLLFYSVGIGQISSEVPQNLSASRPQDRQFILSSKKLLLSDSGFYLCAWSVTRIDTDTQYFGPGTRLTVL.

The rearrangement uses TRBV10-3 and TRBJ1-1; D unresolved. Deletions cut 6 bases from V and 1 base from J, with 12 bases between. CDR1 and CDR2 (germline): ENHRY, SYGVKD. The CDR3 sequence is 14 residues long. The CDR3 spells CAISDCGSNTEAFF. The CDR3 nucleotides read TGTGCCATCAGCGACTGTGGGTCGAACACTGAAGCTTTCTTT.

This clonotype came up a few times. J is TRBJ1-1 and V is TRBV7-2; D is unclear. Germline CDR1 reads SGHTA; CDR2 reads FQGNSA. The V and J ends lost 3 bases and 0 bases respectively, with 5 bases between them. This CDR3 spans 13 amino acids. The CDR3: CASSFNLNTEAFF. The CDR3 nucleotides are TGTGCCAGCAGCTTCAACTTGAACACTGAAGCTTTCTTT.

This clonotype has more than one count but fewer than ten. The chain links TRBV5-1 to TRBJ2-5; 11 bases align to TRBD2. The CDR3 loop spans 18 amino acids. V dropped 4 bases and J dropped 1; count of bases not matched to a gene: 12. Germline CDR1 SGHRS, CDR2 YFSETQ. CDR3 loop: CASSTSGTSGSGQETQYF. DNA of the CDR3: TGCGCCAGCAGCACCTCCGGGACTAGCGGTTCCGGCCAAGAGACCCAGTACTTC.

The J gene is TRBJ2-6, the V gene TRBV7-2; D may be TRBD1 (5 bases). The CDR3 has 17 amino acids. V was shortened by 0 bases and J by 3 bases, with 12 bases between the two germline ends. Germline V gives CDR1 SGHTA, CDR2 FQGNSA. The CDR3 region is CASSLARVVGGANVLTF. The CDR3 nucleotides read TGTGCCAGCAGCTTAGCCAGGGTAGTAGGTGGGGCCAACGTCCTGACTTTC.

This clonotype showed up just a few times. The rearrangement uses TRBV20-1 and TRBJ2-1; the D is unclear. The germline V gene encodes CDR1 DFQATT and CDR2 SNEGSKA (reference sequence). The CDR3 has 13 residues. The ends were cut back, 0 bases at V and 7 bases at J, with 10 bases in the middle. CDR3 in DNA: TGCAGTGCTAGAGATGGTAGAGGTAATGAGCAGTTCTTC. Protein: CSARDGRGNEQFF.

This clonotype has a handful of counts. The CDR3 reads CASSRGQGGYGYTF. The CDR3 bases are TGTGCCAGCAGTAGGGGACAGGGAGGCTATGGCTACACCTTC. The chain uses TRBV12-3 or TRBV12-4 and TRBJ1-2, with 9 bases fitting TRBD1. This CDR3 contains 14 residues. V dropped 5 bases and J dropped 4; count of bases not matched to a gene: 5.